A single sample gave rise to the 9 T cell receptor beta chains below, sequenced in a study of human T cells and chemical hapten exposure. This sample's time point: pre-sensitization, week 0. The treatment: therapeutic diphenylcyclopropenone sensitization with weekly scalp DPC. Via MiXCR, TCRdb re-called the RACE reads, giving one row per CDR3 protein. This sample has under 400,000 distinct CDR3 sequences, with 5.1% found just once. The sequenced sample was whole blood, obtained in connection with sensitization to the hapten diphenylcyclopropenone (DPC). These receptors were obtained from a woman aged 45 to 65 with alopecia areata. Some clones in this sample may be carry-over from other donors' samples.

This rearrangement joins TRBV12-3 or TRBV12-4 to TRBJ1-1; D ambiguous. The CDR3 sequence is 14 residues long. Trimming cost V 1 base and J 0 bases, with 6 bases left between them. CDR3 region: CASSLGFLNTEAFF. In nucleotides, the CDR3 is TGTGCCAGCAGTTTAGGGTTCTTGAACACTGAAGCTTTCTTT.

A few counts support this clonotype. The CDR3 nucleotides read TGTGCCAGCAGCGTGAACCGCATTCCCCATGGCTACACCTTC. Protein sequence: CASSVNRIPHGYTF. This chain joins TRBV9 and TRBJ1-2; D is undetermined. The CDR3 runs 14 residues. Germline values: CDR1 SGDLS, CDR2 YYNGEE. V shed 2 bases and J shed 6 bases, with 14 bases lying between them.

This clonotype was seen a handful of times. The chain has TRBV5-1 and TRBJ2-1; the D is unclear. Germline V CDR1 and CDR2: SGHRS, YFSETQ. V was shortened by 3 bases and J by 0 bases, with 10 bases between the two germline ends. The CDR3 runs 15 residues. CDR3 in amino acids: CASSSTTSSYNEQFF. CDR3 bases: TGCGCCAGCAGCTCTACGACGAGCTCCTACAATGAGCAGTTCTTC.

This clonotype was recorded a few times. CDR3 sequence reads: CASQGMGLEKYEQYF. The CDR3 DNA sequence: TGTGCCAGCCAGGGGATGGGACTAGAAAAGTACGAGCAGTACTTC. The gene calls are TRBV6-5 and TRBJ2-7; TRBD2 matches 8 bases. Germline CDR1 and CDR2: MNHEY and SVGAGI. CDR3 length: 15 residues. V gave up 8 bases and J gave up 4 bases; unmatched junction bases: 13.

The chain links TRBV5-6 to TRBJ1-2; D remains ambiguous. The CDR3 runs 14 residues. CDR1 is SGHDT and CDR2 is YYEEEE in the germline V gene. V lost 0 bases and J lost 4, with 10 bases in between. CDR3 nucleotides: TGTGCCAGCAGCTTGGGTGACTTGGGCTATGGCTACACCTTC. This codes for CASSLGDLGYGYTF.

In its sample, this clonotype was seen many times. This chain links TRBV15 with TRBJ2-1, with no clear D. Germline CDR1 is LNHNV and CDR2 is YYDKDF (reference sequence). The length of the CDR3 is 11 residues. The V end lost 3 bases, the J end lost 8 bases, and 5 bases lay between the germline ends. The CDR3 DNA reads TGTGCCACCAGCAGTGAGGATGAGCAGTTCTTC. This codes for CATSSEDEQFF. The full variable domain, completed using reference TRBV15 and TRBJ2-1, is DAMVIQNPRYQVTQFGKPVTLSCSQTLNHNVMYWYQQKSSQAPKLLFHYYDKDFNNEADTPDNFQSRRPNTSFCFLDIRSPGLGDTAMYLCATSSEDEQFFGPGTRLTVL.

The chain carries TRBV6-6 and TRBJ2-2; no reliable D call. Germline CDR1 is MNHNY and CDR2 is SVGAGI (reference sequence). V gave up 7 bases and J gave up 2 bases, with 14 bases separating them. The CDR3 has 15 amino acids. The chain's CDR3 is CASIGTQLNTGELFF. CDR3 DNA sequence: TGTGCCAGCATTGGAACCCAGCTAAACACCGGGGAGCTGTTTTTT.

This clonotype was detected a few times. The chain carries TRBV2 and TRBJ2-3, with TRBD1 matching over 10 bases. J lost 2 bases, V lost 7 bases, and 15 bases had no gene match. This CDR3 contains 18 residues. Germline-derived CDR1 and CDR2 are SNHLY and FYNNEI. The CDR3 coding sequence is TGTGCCAGCAATTCCGGGACAGGGGCTAATCCTTACACAGATACGCAGTATTTT. As protein: CASNSGTGANPYTDTQYF.

This clonotype was seen at least ten times. V and J are TRBV6-5 and TRBJ1-5, with 8 bases fitting TRBD1. Germline V gene data show CDR1 as MNHEY and CDR2 as SVGAGI. V lost 7 bases, J lost 7 bases, and 6 bases stayed unmatched. CDR3 length equals 13 residues. CDR3 residues: CASTGGGGQPQHF. In DNA form, the CDR3 reads TGTGCCAGCACAGGGGGCGGCGGACAGCCCCAGCATTTT.